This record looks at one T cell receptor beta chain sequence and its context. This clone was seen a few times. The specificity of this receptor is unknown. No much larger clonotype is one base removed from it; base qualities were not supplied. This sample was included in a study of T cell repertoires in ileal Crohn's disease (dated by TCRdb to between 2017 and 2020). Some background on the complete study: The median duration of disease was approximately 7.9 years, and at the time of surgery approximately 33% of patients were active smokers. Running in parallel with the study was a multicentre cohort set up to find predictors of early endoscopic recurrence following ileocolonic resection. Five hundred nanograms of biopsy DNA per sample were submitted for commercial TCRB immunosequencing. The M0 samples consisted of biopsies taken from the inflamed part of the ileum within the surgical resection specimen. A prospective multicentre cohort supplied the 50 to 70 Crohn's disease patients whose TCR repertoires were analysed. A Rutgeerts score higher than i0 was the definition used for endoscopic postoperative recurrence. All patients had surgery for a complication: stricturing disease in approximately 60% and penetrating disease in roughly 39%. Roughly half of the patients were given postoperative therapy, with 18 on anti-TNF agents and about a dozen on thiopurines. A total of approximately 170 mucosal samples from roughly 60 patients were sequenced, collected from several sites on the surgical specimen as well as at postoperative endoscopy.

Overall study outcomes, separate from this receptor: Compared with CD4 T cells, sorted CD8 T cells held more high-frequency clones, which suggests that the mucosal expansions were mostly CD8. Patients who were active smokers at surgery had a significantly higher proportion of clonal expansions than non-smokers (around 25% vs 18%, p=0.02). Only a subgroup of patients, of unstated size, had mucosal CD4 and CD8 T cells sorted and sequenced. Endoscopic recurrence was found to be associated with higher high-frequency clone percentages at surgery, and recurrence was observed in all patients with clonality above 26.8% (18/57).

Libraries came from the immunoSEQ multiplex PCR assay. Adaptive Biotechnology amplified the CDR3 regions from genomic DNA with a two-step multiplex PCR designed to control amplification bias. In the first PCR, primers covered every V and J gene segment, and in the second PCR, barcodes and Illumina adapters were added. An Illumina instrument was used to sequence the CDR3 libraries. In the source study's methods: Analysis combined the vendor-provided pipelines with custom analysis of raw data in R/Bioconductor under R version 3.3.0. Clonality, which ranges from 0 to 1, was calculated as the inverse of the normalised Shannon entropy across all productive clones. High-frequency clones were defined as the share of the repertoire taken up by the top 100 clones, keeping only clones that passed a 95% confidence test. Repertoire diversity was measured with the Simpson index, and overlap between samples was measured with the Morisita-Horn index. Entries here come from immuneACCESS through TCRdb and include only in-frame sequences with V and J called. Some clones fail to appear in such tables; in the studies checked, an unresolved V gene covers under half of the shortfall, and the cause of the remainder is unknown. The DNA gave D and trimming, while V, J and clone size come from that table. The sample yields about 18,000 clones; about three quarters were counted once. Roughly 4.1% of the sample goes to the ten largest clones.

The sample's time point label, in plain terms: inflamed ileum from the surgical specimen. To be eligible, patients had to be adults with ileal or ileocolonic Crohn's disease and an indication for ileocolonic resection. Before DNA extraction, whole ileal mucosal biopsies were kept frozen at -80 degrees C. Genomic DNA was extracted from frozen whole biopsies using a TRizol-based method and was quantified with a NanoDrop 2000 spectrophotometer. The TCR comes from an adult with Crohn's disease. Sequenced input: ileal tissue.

The DNA is TGTGCCAGCAGTCAGACAGGCGACTATGGCTACACCTTC. Its translation reads: CASSQTGDYGYTF. The rearranged chain carries TRBV27 and TRBJ1-2; the D gene is possibly TRBD1, with 6 bases matching. From the cysteine through the phenylalanine, the CDR3 covers 13 amino acids. Only CDR3 DNA is held: 39 bases, read in frame from base 1. CDR1 MNHEY and CDR2 SMNVEV were looked up in the germline V gene (reference sequence). A distance of 10 bases separates the germline ends of V and J, which lose 5 bases and 3 bases respectively.